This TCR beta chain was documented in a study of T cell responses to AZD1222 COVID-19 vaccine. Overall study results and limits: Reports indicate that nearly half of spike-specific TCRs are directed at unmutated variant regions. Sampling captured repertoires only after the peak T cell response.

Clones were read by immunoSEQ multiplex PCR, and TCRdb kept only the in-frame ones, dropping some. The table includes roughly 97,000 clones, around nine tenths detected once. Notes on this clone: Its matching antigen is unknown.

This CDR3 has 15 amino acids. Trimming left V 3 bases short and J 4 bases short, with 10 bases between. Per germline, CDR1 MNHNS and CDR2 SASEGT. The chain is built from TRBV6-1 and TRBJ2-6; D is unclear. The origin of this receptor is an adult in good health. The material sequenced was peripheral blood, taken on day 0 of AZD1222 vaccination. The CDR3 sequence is CASSDKGSGANVLTF. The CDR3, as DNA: TGTGCCAGCAGTGATAAGGGCTCCGGGGCCAACGTCCTGACTTTC.